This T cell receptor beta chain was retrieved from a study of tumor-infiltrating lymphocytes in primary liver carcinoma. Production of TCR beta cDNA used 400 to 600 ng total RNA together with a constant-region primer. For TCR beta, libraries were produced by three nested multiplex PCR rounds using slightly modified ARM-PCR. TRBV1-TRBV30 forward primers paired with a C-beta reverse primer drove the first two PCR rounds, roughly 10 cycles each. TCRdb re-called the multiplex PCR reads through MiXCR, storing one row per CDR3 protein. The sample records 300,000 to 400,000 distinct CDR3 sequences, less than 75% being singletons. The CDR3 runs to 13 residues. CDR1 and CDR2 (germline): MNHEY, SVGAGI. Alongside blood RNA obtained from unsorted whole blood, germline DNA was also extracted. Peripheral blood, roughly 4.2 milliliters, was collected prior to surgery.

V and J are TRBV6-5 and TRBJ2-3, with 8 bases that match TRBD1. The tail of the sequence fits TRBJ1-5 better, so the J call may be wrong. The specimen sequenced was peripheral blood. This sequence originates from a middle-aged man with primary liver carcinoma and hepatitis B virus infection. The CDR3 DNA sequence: TGTGCCAGCAGTCCAGGGGGCACAGATACGCAGCATTTT. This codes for CASSPGGTDTQHF.